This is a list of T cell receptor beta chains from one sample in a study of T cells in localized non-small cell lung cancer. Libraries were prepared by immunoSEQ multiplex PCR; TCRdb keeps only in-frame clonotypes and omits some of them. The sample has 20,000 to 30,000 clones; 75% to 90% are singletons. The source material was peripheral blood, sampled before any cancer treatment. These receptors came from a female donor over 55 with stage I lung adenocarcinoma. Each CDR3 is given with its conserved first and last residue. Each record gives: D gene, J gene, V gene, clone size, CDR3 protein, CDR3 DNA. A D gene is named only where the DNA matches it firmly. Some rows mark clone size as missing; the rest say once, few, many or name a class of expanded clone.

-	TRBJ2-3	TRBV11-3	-	CASRSGGDTDTQYF	TGTGCCAGCAGATCCGGTGGGGACACAGATACGCAGTATTTT
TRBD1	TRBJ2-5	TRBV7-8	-	CASSFDRGPKETQYF	TGTGCCAGCAGCTTTGACAGGGGGCCCAAAGAGACCCAGTACTTC
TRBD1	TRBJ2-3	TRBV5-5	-	CASSPATGRSTDTQYF	TGTGCCAGCAGCCCCGCGACAGGGAGATCCACAGATACGCAGTATTTT
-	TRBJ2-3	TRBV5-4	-	CASSLTGRTDTQYF	TGTGCCAGCAGCTTGACAGGGCGCACAGATACGCAGTATTTT
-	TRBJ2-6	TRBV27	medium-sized	CASSLSAGANVLTF	TGTGCCAGCAGTTTATCGGCTGGGGCCAACGTCCTGACTTTC
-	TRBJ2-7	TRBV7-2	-	CASSPLSVPYEQYF	TGTGCCAGCAGCCCCCTCAGCGTCCCCTACGAGCAGTACTTC
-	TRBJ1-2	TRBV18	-	CASSAPGIALWGYTF	TGTGCCAGCTCAGCCCCGGGAATTGCCCTATGGGGCTACACCTTC
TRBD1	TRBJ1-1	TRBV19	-	CASRGDQGATEAFF	TGTGCCAGTAGGGGGGACCAGGGGGCGACTGAAGCTTTCTTT
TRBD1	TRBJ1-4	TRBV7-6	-	CASSLGQGAGGNEKLFF	TGTGCCAGCAGCTTAGGGCAGGGGGCCGGGGGCAATGAAAAACTGTTTTTT
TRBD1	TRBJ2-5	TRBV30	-	CAWMPGTGYGAQETQYF	TGTGCCTGGATGCCCGGGACAGGGTATGGGGCACAAGAGACCCAGTACTTC
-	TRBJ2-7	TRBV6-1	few	CASSDRGRNYEQYF	TGTGCCAGCAGTGATCGGGGACGGAACTACGAGCAGTACTTC
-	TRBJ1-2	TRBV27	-	CASSFEGPSGGYTF	TGTGCCAGCAGTTTCGAGGGGCCCTCAGGGGGCTACACCTTC
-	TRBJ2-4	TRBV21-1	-	CASSPQMGVTGARAKNIQYF	TGTGCCAGCAGCCCCCAAATGGGGGTGACAGGGGCGAGAGCCAAAAACATTCAGTACTTC
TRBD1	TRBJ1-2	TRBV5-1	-	CASSLGTGAYGYTF	TGCGCCAGCAGCTTGGGGACAGGGGCCTATGGCTACACCTTC
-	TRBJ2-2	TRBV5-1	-	CASSQLTAPNTGELFF	TGCGCCAGCAGCCAATTGACAGCACCGAACACCGGGGAGCTGTTTTTT
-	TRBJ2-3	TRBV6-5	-	CASSYKGLVTDTQYF	TGTGCCAGCAGTTACAAGGGCCTAGTCACAGATACGCAGTATTTT
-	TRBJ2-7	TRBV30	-	CAWSPNRGAASYEQYF	TGTGCCTGGAGTCCTAATCGGGGGGCCGCTAGCTACGAGCAGTACTTC
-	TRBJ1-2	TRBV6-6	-	CASTSNYGYTF	TGTGCCAGCACTTCAAACTATGGCTACACCTTC
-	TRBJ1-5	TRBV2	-	CASSVSLVMGNQPQHF	TGTGCCAGCAGTGTGTCACTAGTGATGGGCAATCAGCCCCAGCATTTT
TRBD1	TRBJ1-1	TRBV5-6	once	CASSFKQGARNTEAFF	TGTGCCAGCAGCTTTAAACAGGGGGCAAGGAACACTGAAGCTTTCTTT
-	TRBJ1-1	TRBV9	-	CASSTGRVLGTEAFF	TGTGCCAGCAGCACTGGGAGGGTTTTGGGCACTGAAGCTTTCTTT
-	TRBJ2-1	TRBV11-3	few	CASSIQWGPKNEQFF	TGTGCCAGCAGTATTCAATGGGGGCCGAAGAATGAGCAGTTCTTC
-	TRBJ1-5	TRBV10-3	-	CAIRGDGGGNQPQHF	TGTGCCATCAGGGGGGACGGTGGAGGCAATCAGCCCCAGCATTTT
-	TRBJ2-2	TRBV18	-	CASSPLGHPTGELFF	TGTGCCAGCTCACCACTAGGACACCCTACCGGGGAGCTGTTTTTT
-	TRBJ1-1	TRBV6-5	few	CASRDRQALWAEAFF	TGTGCCAGCAGGGACCGACAGGCCCTTTGGGCTGAAGCTTTCTTT
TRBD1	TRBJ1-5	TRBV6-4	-	CASPGTGLDQPQHF	TGTGCCAGCCCCGGGACAGGGCTCGATCAGCCCCAGCATTTT
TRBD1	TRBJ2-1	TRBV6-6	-	CASRKQGVSDEQFF	TGTGCCAGCAGAAAACAGGGGGTATCTGATGAGCAGTTCTTC
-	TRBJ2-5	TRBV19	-	CASSPGWGETQYF	TGTGCCAGTAGCCCCGGGTGGGGAGAGACCCAGTACTTC
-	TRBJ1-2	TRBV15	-	CATSSTLDYGYTF	TGTGCCACCAGCAGTACACTGGACTATGGCTACACCTTC